These T cell receptor beta chains were read from a single sample in a study of blood T cells in healthy people across ages. TCRdb independently ran MiXCR on the 5' RACE reads; one entry per CDR3 protein. The sample records 1.4 million to 1.5 million distinct CDR3 sequences, about 43% being singletons. Sequencing input: blood. The receptors were gathered from a woman younger than 30 in good health. Both conserved end residues are part of each CDR3. Fields, in order: D gene, J gene, V gene, clone size, CDR3 protein, CDR3 DNA. D genes are given only for firm matches. Not every row has a clone size; where given, it reads once, few, many or a size class.

>.|TRBJ2-6|TRBV6-1|few
CASSPLFQSSGANVLTF
TGTGCCAGCAGCCCACTCTTTCAGAGTTCTGGGGCCAACGTCCTGACTTTC
>TRBD1|TRBJ1-2|TRBV27|.
CASSRNLDRGVNYGYTF
TGTGCCAGCAGTCGTAATCTGGACAGGGGGGTTAACTATGGCTACACCTTC
>.|TRBJ1-2|TRBV29-1|.
CSVEVGGLNYGYTF
TGCAGCGTTGAAGTAGGAGGGTTAAACTATGGCTACACCTTC
>.|TRBJ2-5|TRBV6-5|few
CASSPSRLIWKQYF
TGTGCCAGCAGCCCCTCCCGTTTGATATGGAAGCAGTACTTC
>.|TRBJ2-7|TRBV3-1|.
CASSQVRGREQYF
TGTGCCAGCAGCCAAGTTAGGGGCCGTGAGCAGTACTTC
>.|TRBJ1-2|TRBV2|few
CASSEGMAGDGYTF
TGTGCCAGCAGTGAAGGTATGGCCGGGGATGGCTACACCTTC
>.|TRBJ2-3|TRBV20-1|few
CSALHPWRGPTDTQYF
TGCAGTGCTCTTCACCCCTGGCGGGGACCCACAGATACGCAGTATTTT
>TRBD1|TRBJ2-7|TRBV2|.
CASSERQGAVYEQYF
TGTGCCAGCAGTGAAAGGCAGGGGGCGGTTTACGAGCAGTACTTC
>TRBD1|TRBJ2-1|TRBV7-9|.
CASKGAAELYYNEQFF
TGTGCCAGCAAGGGGGCGGCCGAACTATACTACAATGAGCAGTTCTTC
>.|TRBJ1-2|TRBV6-5|.
CASSHGNSGYTF
TGTGCCAGCAGTCACGGGAACTCTGGCTACACCTTC
>.|TRBJ1-2|TRBV10-3|few
CAISEWGSHGYTF
TGTGCCATCAGTGAGTGGGGGAGCCATGGCTACACCTTC
>.|TRBJ1-2|TRBV29-1|.
CSVDLSRGGYGYTF
TGCAGCGTTGACCTGAGTCGGGGTGGCTATGGCTACACCTTC
>TRBD1|TRBJ1-4|TRBV5-1|.
CASSSTGGDEKLFF
TGCGCCAGCAGCTCGACAGGGGGGGATGAAAAACTGTTTTTT
>.|TRBJ2-7|TRBV6-2/TRBV6-3|.
CASSRPSPRREQYF
TGTGCCAGCAGTCGCCCTTCGCCGAGGAGGGAGCAGTACTTC
>.|TRBJ2-3|TRBV7-2|few
CASSLAGNGDTDTQYF
TGTGCCAGCAGCTTAGCGGGAAACGGGGACACAGATACGCAGTATTTT
>TRBD2|TRBJ2-2|TRBV9|.
CASSPRPVAGKNTGELFF
TGTGCCAGCAGCCCCCGACCCGTAGCGGGGAAAAACACCGGGGAGCTGTTTTTT
>TRBD1|TRBJ1-6|TRBV13|.
CASSLLPGTGFNPLHF
TGTGCCAGCAGCCTCCTACCCGGGACAGGTTTCAACCCCCTCCACTTT
>.|TRBJ2-7|TRBV12-5|.
CASGYDSYEQYF
TGTGCTAGTGGTTACGACAGCTACGAGCAGTACTTC
>TRBD1|TRBJ2-5|TRBV29-1|.
CSGTGGQETQYF
TGCAGCGGGACAGGGGGCCAAGAGACCCAGTACTTC
>.|TRBJ2-3|TRBV19|.
CASSSGGSSTQYF
TGTGCCAGTAGTAGTGGAGGATCTTCTACGCAGTATTTT
>.|TRBJ2-3|TRBV14|few
CASSQGKRASYLDTQYF
TGTGCCAGCAGCCAAGGGAAACGGGCGAGTTACCTAGATACGCAGTATTTT
>.|TRBJ1-5|TRBV7-9|.
CASSLGGGPQHF
TGTGCCAGCAGCTTAGGTGGGGGGCCCCAGCATTTT
>.|TRBJ2-7|TRBV2|.
CALKDYNEQYF
TGTGCCCTCAAGGACTACAATGAGCAGTACTTC
>TRBD2|TRBJ2-1|TRBV5-6|.
CASSSASSGFCNEQFF
TGTGCCAGCAGCTCGGCCTCTAGCGGGTTCTGCAATGAGCAGTTCTTC
>.|TRBJ1-1|TRBV7-9|.
CASSAQSGTEAFF
TGTGCCAGCAGCGCCCAGTCTGGCACTGAAGCTTTCTTT
>.|TRBJ1-2|TRBV3-1|few
CASSQDHLQGNYGYTF
TGTGCCAGCAGCCAAGATCACCTACAGGGAAACTATGGCTACACCTTC
>.|TRBJ1-2|TRBV20-1|.
CSASSRENYGYTF
TGCAGTGCTAGTTCTAGAGAAAACTATGGCTACACCTTC